These 4 T cell receptor beta chains were sequenced from one sample in a study of control samples from healthy donors and cancer patients. Libraries were prepared by immunoSEQ multiplex PCR; TCRdb keeps only in-frame clonotypes and omits some of them. The table lists 95,000 to 120,000 clones, roughly four fifths of them singletons. Sequenced material: blood. The receptors derive from a man between 18 and 35 years old in good health.

The chain uses TRBV11-2 and TRBJ2-7, with a tentative D call TRBD2 (7 bases). Germline loops: CDR1 SGHAT, CDR2 FQNNGV. The CDR3 is made up of 13 amino acids. Trimming removed 4 bases from V and 4 bases from J, with 11 bases in between. CDR3 coding DNA: TGTGCCAGCAGCTGGGGGGGGCCGTACGAGCAGTACGTC. This encodes CASSWGGPYEQYV.

This clone appeared a few times. V gene TRBV6-2 or TRBV6-3 combines with J gene TRBJ2-7; TRBD2 is a possible D gene (5 bases). Germline V gene lookup returns CDR1 MNHEY and CDR2 SVGEGT. The CDR3 sequence is 15 residues long. V was trimmed by 8 bases and J by 3 bases, leaving 20 bases between them. CDR3 protein: CASGPRRLQVYEQYF. For the CDR3, the DNA is TGTGCCAGCGGCCCCCGTAGACTACAAGTCTACGAGCAGTACTTC.

The genes are TRBV7-6 and TRBJ2-5; 8 bases align to TRBD1. V trimming: 5 bases; J trimming: 2 bases; junction bases outside the gene matches: 4. Germline V gene sequence: CDR1 SGHVS, CDR2 FNYEAQ. The CDR3 totals 14 residues. The DNA of the CDR3 is TGTGCCAGCAGCCACGGACAGGGACAAGAGACCCAGTACTTC. It codes for CASSHGQGQETQYF.

The chain is built from TRBV11-2 and TRBJ2-1; D is uncertain. In germline, CDR1 is SGHAT, CDR2 FQNNGV. The CDR3 has 14 residues. The germline V and J ends were trimmed by 2 bases and 4 bases, with 9 bases remaining between them. The CDR3 here is CASSLRPAYNEQFF. CDR3 DNA: TGTGCCAGCAGCTTAAGGCCAGCTTACAATGAGCAGTTCTTC.